These T cell receptor beta chains were read from a single sample in a study of T cell responses to AZD1222 COVID-19 vaccine. The protocol was immunoSEQ multiplex PCR, while the TCRdb copy is restricted to in-frame clones and leaves out a portion. This sample carries 100,000 to 150,000 clones, about nine tenths of them seen once, and the ten largest clones take 6.9%. The specimen comprised peripheral blood, sampled on day 0 of AZD1222 vaccination. The receptors here all came from an adult in good health. Each CDR3 is given with its conserved first and last residue. Each record gives: clone size, D gene, V gene, J gene, CDR3 DNA, CDR3 protein. The D gene is left open where the match is weak. The size field is filled for only some rows; it gives once, few, many or a size class.

abundance: .; d_gene: TRBD1; v_gene: TRBV3-1/TRBV3-2; j_gene: TRBJ1-5; CDR3nt: TGTGCCAGCAGCGGACAGGGGAGCAATCAGCCCCAGCATTTT; CDR3aa: CASSGQGSNQPQHF
abundance: medium-sized; d_gene: .; v_gene: TRBV11-3; j_gene: TRBJ1-1; CDR3nt: TGTGCCAGCAGCTTAGAGCAGTACACTGAAGCTTTCTTT; CDR3aa: CASSLEQYTEAFF
abundance: .; d_gene: TRBD1; v_gene: TRBV11-2; j_gene: TRBJ2-7; CDR3nt: TGTGCCAGCAGCTCTTCACAGGGGAGCTACGAGCAGTACTTC; CDR3aa: CASSSSQGSYEQYF
abundance: .; d_gene: .; v_gene: TRBV4-1; j_gene: TRBJ1-6; CDR3nt: TGCGCCAGCAGCCAAGACTCGGGGTATAATTCACCCCTCCACTTT; CDR3aa: CASSQDSGYNSPLHF
abundance: .; d_gene: .; v_gene: TRBV3-1/TRBV3-2; j_gene: TRBJ2-1; CDR3nt: TGTGCCAGCACCCCCCAGGGGCATGAGCAGTTCTTC; CDR3aa: CASTPQGHEQFF
abundance: .; d_gene: .; v_gene: TRBV7-2; j_gene: TRBJ1-1; CDR3nt: TGTGCCAGCAGCTTAAACAGGGCCCGGAACACTGAAGCTTTCTTT; CDR3aa: CASSLNRARNTEAFF
abundance: .; d_gene: .; v_gene: TRBV3-1/TRBV3-2; j_gene: TRBJ1-1; CDR3nt: TGTGCCAGCAGCCAAGGGAACGGGAACACTGAAGCTTTCTTT; CDR3aa: CASSQGNGNTEAFF
abundance: .; d_gene: .; v_gene: TRBV7-8; j_gene: TRBJ1-5; CDR3nt: TGTGCCAGCAGCTTATGGGGAAGGGATCAGCCCCAGCATTTT; CDR3aa: CASSLWGRDQPQHF
abundance: few; d_gene: .; v_gene: TRBV30; j_gene: TRBJ1-5; CDR3nt: TGTGCCTGGAGTGCCCTCCGGATGCCCCAGCATTTT; CDR3aa: CAWSALRMPQHF
abundance: few; d_gene: TRBD1; v_gene: TRBV29-1; j_gene: TRBJ2-1; CDR3nt: TGCAGCGTAGCCCCGGGACAGAGGAATGAGCAGTTCTTC; CDR3aa: CSVAPGQRNEQFF
abundance: .; d_gene: .; v_gene: TRBV6-5; j_gene: TRBJ2-6; CDR3nt: TGTGCCAGCCTTCAGGGGGGGGCCAACGTCCTGACTTTC; CDR3aa: CASLQGGANVLTF
abundance: .; d_gene: TRBD1; v_gene: TRBV24-1; j_gene: TRBJ1-5; CDR3nt: TGTGCCACGGGGACAGGTAATCAGCCCCAGCATTTT; CDR3aa: CATGTGNQPQHF
abundance: .; d_gene: TRBD1; v_gene: TRBV11-3; j_gene: TRBJ1-2; CDR3nt: TGTGCCAGCAGCTCCAGGACAGGCCGGGGCAACTATGGCTACACCTTC; CDR3aa: CASSSRTGRGNYGYTF
abundance: .; d_gene: .; v_gene: TRBV4-3; j_gene: TRBJ1-1; CDR3nt: TGCGCCAGCAGCCAGTCCTACGGAGGGAGGACTGAAGCTTTCTTT; CDR3aa: CASSQSYGGRTEAFF
abundance: .; d_gene: TRBD1; v_gene: TRBV27; j_gene: TRBJ1-2; CDR3nt: TGTGCCAGCTCCGGGACAGAAAACTATGGCTACACCTTC; CDR3aa: CASSGTENYGYTF
abundance: .; d_gene: .; v_gene: TRBV27; j_gene: TRBJ2-7; CDR3nt: TGTGCCAGGGGGGGGGCCCTCTACGAGCAGTACTTC; CDR3aa: CARGGALYEQYF
abundance: .; d_gene: .; v_gene: TRBV6-2/TRBV6-3; j_gene: TRBJ2-2; CDR3nt: TGTGCCAGCAGTTTACTAGCAATCCCCACCGGGGAGCTGTTTTTT; CDR3aa: CASSLLAIPTGELFF
abundance: .; d_gene: .; v_gene: TRBV5-6; j_gene: TRBJ1-1; CDR3nt: TGTGCCAGCAGCTTGGACCAGGGCGCTGAAGCTTTCTTT; CDR3aa: CASSLDQGAEAFF
abundance: .; d_gene: TRBD1; v_gene: TRBV9; j_gene: TRBJ2-7; CDR3nt: TGTGCCAGCAGCCACGGAGGGACAGGGGATCTCGAGCAGTACTTC; CDR3aa: CASSHGGTGDLEQYF
abundance: .; d_gene: .; v_gene: TRBV5-6; j_gene: TRBJ1-4; CDR3nt: TGTGCCAGCAGCTTGGGGACATCCGAAAAACTGTTTTTT; CDR3aa: CASSLGTSEKLFF